This entry features one T cell receptor beta chain sequence. Its antigen is still unknown. The data stem from a study of post-analysis software for immune sequencing data. Overall study: The study covered relapsing-remitting, secondary progressive and progressive-relapsing courses of multiple sclerosis. Whole-study findings and limits: Relative to controls, patients had about five TRBV segments at higher frequency, with TRBV5-6, TRBV5-1 and TRBV20-1 among these. The study found significantly lower normalized Chao1 diversity in multiple sclerosis patients than in controls.

Incorporated into the TCR beta cDNA libraries were unique molecular identifiers, which served to reduce PCR and sequencing biases. Roughly 450,000 cDNA molecules were recovered from an input of roughly 0.85 to 10 million T cells. TCRdb passed the PCR reads through MiXCR, listing each CDR3 protein once. The sample contains about 820,000 distinct CDR3 sequences, roughly 50% of which appear only once. The germline CDR1 and CDR2 sequences are SGHAT and FQNNGV. The CDR3 sequence is 15 residues long. The V end was cut by 3 bases, the J end by 6 bases, with 16 bases between. Sequenced material: blood. V gene TRBV11-2 combines with J gene TRBJ2-3, with D possibly TRBD2 on 5 matching bases. The clonotype originates from a girl aged 5-17 years with multiple sclerosis. CDR3 in DNA: TGTGCCAGCAGCTTTAATGTTGGGAGCGTCGATACGCAGTATTTT. Translating gives CASSFNVGSVDTQYF.